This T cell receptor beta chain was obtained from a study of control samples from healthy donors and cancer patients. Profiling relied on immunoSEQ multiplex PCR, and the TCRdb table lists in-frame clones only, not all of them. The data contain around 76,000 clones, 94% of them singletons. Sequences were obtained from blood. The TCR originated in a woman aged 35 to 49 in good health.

The CDR3 sequence is CASSTREDYGYTF. CDR3 DNA sequence: TGTGCCAGTAGTACCAGGGAGGACTATGGCTACACCTTC. V and J are TRBV19 and TRBJ1-2, with TRBD1 as a possible D gene (5 bases). In germline, CDR1 is LNHDA, CDR2 SQIVND (reference sequence). Trimming left V 4 bases short and J 3 bases short, with 9 bases between. The CDR3 runs to 13 residues.